The following is a TCR beta chain sequence with its context. The junction differs from germline at one of its ends, possibly a read error. The sample belongs to a study of response to subunit inactivated influenza vaccine. TCRdb independently ran MiXCR on the RT-PCR reads; one entry per CDR3 protein. The sample comprises roughly 620,000 distinct CDR3 sequences, about 11% of which are singletons, and approximately 10% rests with the top ten. Looked up from germline, CDR1 is ENHRY and CDR2 is SYGVKD. The CDR3 has 15 amino acids. Separately, the same data were catalogued under a study of T cells expressing NK-cell markers. According to that study: Template switching by 5'RACE with UMIs generated the TCR beta cDNA. Beta-chain profiling covered CD3+CD56+NKG2C+, CD3+CD56+NKG2C- and CD3+CD56-NKG2C+ sorted subsets. Dominant NKG2C+ clonotypes were found to form roughly 1.0-7.0% of CD8+ T cells in six donors. These clonotypes also led the CD3+CD56-NKG2C+ fraction in a handful of donors. Specificity for HCMV among expanded NKG2C+ T cell clones was not established.

This material consisted of PBMCs from blood, taken on the day of vaccination. The TCR comes from a man in his forties or fifties who received an inactivated influenza vaccine. The chain links TRBV10-3 to TRBJ1-5; TRBD1 is a possible D gene (6 bases). CDR3 DNA: TGTGCCGTCAGTCTCAGGGAGACAGGCCTATCGCCCCAGCATTTT. This encodes CAVSLRETGLSPQHF.